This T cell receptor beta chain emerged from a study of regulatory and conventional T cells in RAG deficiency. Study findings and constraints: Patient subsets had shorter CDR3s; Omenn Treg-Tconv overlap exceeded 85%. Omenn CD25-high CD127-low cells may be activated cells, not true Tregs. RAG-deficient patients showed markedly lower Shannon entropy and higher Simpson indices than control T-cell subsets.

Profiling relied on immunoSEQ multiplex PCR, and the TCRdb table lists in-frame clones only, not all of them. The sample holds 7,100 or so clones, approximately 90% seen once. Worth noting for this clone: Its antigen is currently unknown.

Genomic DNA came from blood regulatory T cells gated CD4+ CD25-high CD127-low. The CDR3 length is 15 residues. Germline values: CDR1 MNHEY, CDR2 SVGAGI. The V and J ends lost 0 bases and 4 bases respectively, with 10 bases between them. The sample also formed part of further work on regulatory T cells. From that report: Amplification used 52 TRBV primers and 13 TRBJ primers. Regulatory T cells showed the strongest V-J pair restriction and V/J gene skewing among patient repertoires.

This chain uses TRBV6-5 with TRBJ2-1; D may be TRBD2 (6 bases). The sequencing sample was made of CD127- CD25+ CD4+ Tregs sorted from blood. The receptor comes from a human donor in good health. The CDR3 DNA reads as TGTGCCAGCAGTTACTCGGCGGGGAATTACAATGAGCAGTTCTTC. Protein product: CASSYSAGNYNEQFF.